These T cell receptor beta chains were read from a single sample in a study of cytomegalovirus exposure and HLA in healthy donors. Only in-frame clones appear in the TCRdb table, and some are missing; sequencing was by immunoSEQ multiplex PCR. The sample includes roughly 100,000 clones. Sequencing used PBMCs. These receptors all come from a man aged 45-65 years in good health and CMV-seronegative. Both conserved end residues are part of each CDR3. D genes are given only for firm matches.

j_gene | d_gene | v_gene | len | CDR3aa | CDR3nt
TRBJ2-1 | TRBD2 | TRBV7-9 | 15 | CASSRTSGKYNEQFF | TGTGCCAGCAGCCGGACTAGCGGAAAATACAATGAGCAGTTCTTC
TRBJ2-7 | TRBD2 | TRBV5-4 | 15 | CASRPGLAVYYEQYF | TGTGCCAGCAGGCCGGGACTAGCGGTGTACTACGAGCAGTACTTC
TRBJ2-6 | NA | TRBV7-9 | 14 | CASSFSSGANVLTF | TGTGCCAGCAGCTTTAGCTCTGGGGCCAACGTCCTGACTTTC
TRBJ1-2 | TRBD1 | TRBV4-3 | 14 | CASSPQGASYGYTF | TGCGCCAGCAGCCCCCAGGGGGCTAGCTATGGCTACACCTTC
TRBJ2-3 | TRBD2 | TRBV7-9 | 19 | CASSFSTSGRARGRDTQYF | TGTGCCAGCAGCTTCTCGACTAGCGGGAGGGCCAGAGGAAGAGATACGCAGTATTTT
TRBJ2-1 | NA | TRBV7-9 | 12 | CASSRDRDEQFF | TGTGCCAGCAGCCGAGATCGCGATGAGCAGTTCTTC
TRBJ1-1 | NA | TRBV7-6 | 13 | CASSLGEGSEAFF | TGTGCCAGCAGCTTAGGGGAGGGTTCTGAAGCTTTCTTT
TRBJ2-5 | NA | TRBV6-1 | 15 | CASAILGASQETQYF | TGTGCCAGCGCTATATTGGGGGCCAGTCAAGAGACCCAGTACTTC
TRBJ1-1 | NA | TRBV7-2 | 13 | CASRYSGGSEAFF | TGTGCCAGCAGATACAGTGGGGGCTCTGAAGCTTTCTTT
TRBJ2-7 | TRBD2 | TRBV6-1 | 14 | CASTYSGGNYEQYF | TGTGCCAGCACTTATAGCGGGGGAAACTACGAGCAGTACTTC
TRBJ2-7 | TRBD2 | TRBV11-2 | 15 | CASSPLAGGFYEQYF | TGTGCCAGCAGCCCTCTAGCGGGGGGTTTTTACGAGCAGTACTTC
TRBJ2-1 | TRBD1 | TRBV12-5 | 16 | CASGPHDRDLRGEQFF | TGTGCTAGTGGACCACACGACAGGGACCTTAGGGGTGAGCAGTTCTTC
TRBJ1-2 | NA | TRBV7-9 | 15 | CASSLATATNYGYTF | TGTGCCAGCAGCTTAGCCACCGCTACTAACTATGGCTACACCTTC
TRBJ2-3 | TRBD1 | TRBV9 | 16 | CASSPVGQTRTDTQYF | TGTGCCAGCAGCCCCGTGGGACAGACTCGCACAGATACGCAGTATTTT
TRBJ1-2 | NA | TRBV25-1 | 14 | CASSEQEGNYGYTF | TGTGCCAGCAGTGAACAGGAGGGGAACTATGGCTACACCTTC
TRBJ1-2 | NA | TRBV7-8 | 15 | CASSSDTSTPYGYTF | TGTGCCAGCAGCTCGGACACTTCCACTCCATATGGCTACACCTTC
TRBJ2-7 | TRBD1 | TRBV7-2 | 15 | CASSLAGTGPYEQYF | TGTGCCAGCAGCTTAGCCGGGACAGGGCCCTACGAGCAGTACTTC
TRBJ1-2 | NA | TRBV14 | 14 | CASSQVVRGGGYTF | TGTGCCAGCAGCCAAGTAGTAAGGGGAGGAGGCTACACCTTC
TRBJ2-5 | TRBD2 | TRBV27 | 14 | CASRGLAGVETQYF | TGTGCCAGCAGGGGACTAGCGGGGGTGGAGACCCAGTACTTC
TRBJ2-2 | NA | TRBV18 | 15 | CASSMMGQNTGELFF | TGTGCCAGCTCCATGATGGGACAGAACACCGGGGAGCTGTTTTTT
TRBJ2-7 | TRBD2 | TRBV5-1 | 16 | CASSLESTSGGYEQYF | TGCGCCAGCAGCTTGGAGTCGACTAGCGGGGGCTACGAGCAGTACTTC
TRBJ1-3 | NA | TRBV6-6 | 15 | CASSLLGSSGNTIYF | TGTGCCAGCAGTTTATTGGGGAGCTCTGGAAACACCATATATTTT
TRBJ1-2 | NA | TRBV7-2 | 16 | CASSPRAGGGFYGYTF | TGTGCCAGCAGCCCAAGGGCGGGGGGGGGATTCTATGGCTACACCTTC
TRBJ2-7 | NA | TRBV10-1 | 14 | CASSESDRTYEQYF | TGCGCCAGCAGTGAGTCCGACAGGACCTACGAGCAGTACTTC
TRBJ2-5 | TRBD1 | TRBV27 | 14 | CASSLQGARETQYF | TGTGCCAGCAGTTTACAGGGGGCCCGGGAGACCCAGTACTTC
TRBJ2-7 | NA | TRBV10-3 | 12 | CATSREVYEQYF | TGTGCCACCTCAAGGGAGGTCTACGAGCAGTACTTC
TRBJ2-7 | NA | TRBV6-5 | 13 | CASSYSGVYEQYF | TGTGCCAGCAGTTACTCAGGGGTCTACGAGCAGTACTTC